The 30 T cell receptor beta chains given below trace back to one sample, sequenced in a study of cytomegalovirus exposure and HLA in healthy donors. 60 Vbeta and 13 Jbeta primers were used in PCR. Sequencing used immunoSEQ multiplex PCR; TCRdb keeps in-frame clones, though not all of them. This table has about 130,000 clones, nearly 80% appearing once. Sequencing input: PBMCs. These receptors were taken from a man aged 25 to 45 in good health and CMV-seronegative.

This chain links TRBV29-1 with TRBJ2-5; D unclear. CDR1 is SQVTM, CDR2 ANQGSEA, per germline. There are 12 residues in the CDR3. Trimming cost V 5 bases and J 5 bases, with 12 bases left between them. CDR3 nucleotides: TGCAGCGTTAATCCCACGGTGGAGACCCAGTACTTC. The encoded protein is CSVNPTVETQYF.

The rearrangement links TRBV15 to TRBJ1-1; D unresolved. Germline CDR1 is LNHNV and CDR2 is YYDKDF (reference sequence). The length of the CDR3 is 13 residues. V shed 1 base and J shed 2 bases, with 5 bases lying between them. This CDR3 is CATSRALNTEAFF. The CDR3 region has the DNA TGTGCCACCAGCAGAGCCCTCAACACTGAAGCTTTCTTT. The full variable domain, with the rest looked up from reference TRBV15 and TRBJ1-1, is DAMVIQNPRYQVTQFGKPVTLSCSQTLNHNVMYWYQQKSSQAPKLLFHYYDKDFNNEADTPDNFQSRRPNTSFCFLDIRSPGLGDTAMYLCATSRALNTEAFFGQGTRLTVV.

The rearrangement uses TRBV5-1 and TRBJ2-3, with TRBD1 identical over 8 bases. Germline assignment: CDR1 SGHRS and CDR2 YFSETQ. V trimming: 7 bases; J trimming: 2 bases; junction bases outside the gene matches: 9. The CDR3 extends over 15 amino acids. The CDR3 sequence: CASFQGADVTDTQYF. In DNA, the CDR3 is TGCGCCAGCTTCCAGGGGGCGGATGTCACAGATACGCAGTATTTT.

This chain joins TRBV6-1 and TRBJ1-5; D gene uncertain. The germline V gene has CDR1 MNHNS and CDR2 SASEGT. Between the trimmed V and J ends, which lost 5 bases and 5 bases, there was a span of 10 bases. The length of the CDR3 is 13 residues. CDR3 sequence (DNA): TGTGCCAGCAGTCGAGGGTCGGATCAGCCCCAGCATTTT. It is translated as CASSRGSDQPQHF.

The chain uses TRBV6-5 and TRBJ2-5, with 10 bases aligning to TRBD1. The CDR3 sequence is 14 residues long. The V gene's germline CDR1 is MNHEY and CDR2 SVGAGI. With V trimmed by 6 bases and J by 7 bases, 8 bases remained unmatched. DNA for the CDR3: TGTGCCAGCAGCCACCGGGACAGGGGCGGGACCCAGTACTTC. Its protein product is CASSHRDRGGTQYF.

V and J are TRBV6-5 and TRBJ2-1, with 13 nucleotides matching TRBD2. J lost 8 bases, V lost 6 bases, and 4 bases had no gene match. The CDR3 consists of 14 residues. The germline CDR1 and CDR2 sequences are MNHEY and SVGAGI. The CDR3 bases are TGTGCCAGCAGGTGGACTAGCGGGAGACATGAGCAGTTCTTC. This gives the protein CASRWTSGRHEQFF.

This chain uses TRBV30 with TRBJ2-5; TRBD2 matches at 10 bases. With the DNA end fitting TRBJ2-7 better, the J assignment may be wrong. Germline V gene sequence: CDR1 GTSNPN, CDR2 SVGIG (reference sequence). The CDR3 totals 14 residues. In DNA, the CDR3 is TGTGCCTGGAAGGTTAGCGGGGGGTCCTACGAGCAGTACTTC. Translation: CAWKVSGGSYEQYF.

The chain has TRBV14 and TRBJ1-2; D call uncertain. Germline V gene data show CDR1 as SGHDN and CDR2 as FVKESK. V was clipped by 0 bases and J by 8 bases, with 13 bases between them. The CDR3 sequence is 14 residues long. The CDR3 loop reads CASSQDYSRSGYTF. DNA for the CDR3: TGTGCCAGCAGCCAAGATTATTCCCGGAGCGGCTACACCTTC.

The chain recombines TRBV6-1 with TRBJ2-5; 7 positions agree with TRBD2. This CDR3 is 14 amino acids long. Germline V lookup: CDR1 MNHNS, CDR2 SASEGT. Trimming took 3 bases from V and 4 from J; bases not matched to a gene: 5. The CDR3 DNA sequence: TGTGCCAGCAGTGAGTCAGCGGGAAGAGAGACCCAGTACTTC. This codes for CASSESAGRETQYF.

This clone was counted a single time. V gene TRBV27 combines with J gene TRBJ1-5, with TRBD1 identical over 8 bases. From germline, CDR1 is MNHEY and CDR2 SMNVEV (reference sequence). This CDR3 spans 13 amino acids. With 6 bases clipped from V and 7 bases from J, the junction kept 5 bases outside the gene matches. The CDR3 protein is CASSPDRGQPQHF. DNA of the CDR3: TGTGCCAGCAGCCCCGACAGGGGACAGCCCCAGCATTTT.

The DNA for the CDR3 is TGTGCCAGCAACCAGAGGGGGCTAGCAGATACGCAGTATTTT. The encoded protein is CASNQRGLADTQYF. The V call is TRBV6-5, the J call TRBJ2-3, with TRBD1 matching 7 bases. The ends lost 7 bases at V and 4 bases at J; junction bases unmatched: 8. The V gene's germline CDR1 is MNHEY and CDR2 SVGAGI. The CDR3 has 14 residues.

In this sample, this clone turned up a few times. The chain combines TRBV2 with TRBJ1-2; 9 positions agree with TRBD1. The CDR3 is 13 amino acids. V lost 3 bases, J lost 7 bases, and 3 bases stayed unmatched. Per the germline V gene, CDR1 is SNHLY and CDR2 is FYNNEI. The CDR3: CASSEVGQGGYTF. The CDR3 DNA sequence: TGTGCCAGCAGTGAGGTGGGACAGGGTGGCTACACCTTC.

The chain recombines TRBV4-1 with TRBJ1-5; D uncertain. Germline lookup yields CDR1 MGHRA and CDR2 YSYEKL. This CDR3 spans 14 amino acids. V gave up 2 bases and J gave up 4 bases, with 9 bases separating them. The CDR3 here is CASSQLLRNQPQHF. The CDR3 nucleotides are TGCGCCAGCAGCCAACTCCTACGGAATCAGCCCCAGCATTTT.

This chain joins TRBV2 and TRBJ2-1; 7 positions agree with TRBD1. Germline-derived CDR1 and CDR2 are SNHLY and FYNNEI. Unmatched junction bases numbered 13, after V lost 6 bases and J lost 5 bases. There are 16 residues in the CDR3. The CDR3 loop is CASSLASEGAHNEQFF. CDR3 DNA sequence: TGTGCCAGCAGCCTTGCCAGCGAGGGGGCTCACAATGAGCAGTTCTTC.

The chain carries TRBV1 and TRBJ2-2; the table's D gene call, TRBD2, was not cross checked with the DNA. TRBV1 is deemed a pseudogene. This CDR3 has 16 residues. The CDR3 loop is CTSSQEGLAPTGELFF. CDR3 bases: TGCACCAGCAGCCAAGAAGGACTAGCGCCGACCGGGGAGCTGTTTTTT.

The chain combines TRBV6-5 with TRBJ2-5; D unresolved. Trimming removed 7 bases from V and 3 bases from J, with 12 bases in between. The CDR3 spans 13 residues. Looked up from germline, CDR1 is MNHEY and CDR2 is SVGAGI. The CDR3 coding sequence is TGTGCCAGCACCAAATGGCCGAAAGAGACCCAGTACTTC. It encodes CASTKWPKETQYF.

This chain connects TRBV27 to TRBJ2-1; D gene unclear. CDR3 size: 12 residues. Germline V gene lookup returns CDR1 MNHEY and CDR2 SMNVEV (reference sequence). Deletions cut 3 bases from V and 10 bases from J, with 10 bases between. The CDR3 spells CASSFPAGEQFF. The CDR3 nucleotides are TGTGCCAGCAGTTTTCCGGCCGGGGAGCAGTTCTTC.

This clone was seen more than once but under ten times. CDR3 region: CASSLAGTFEQYF. CDR3 nucleotides: TGTGCCAGCAGCTTGGCGGGTACTTTCGAGCAGTACTTC. The chain has TRBV5-6 and TRBJ2-7; D is uncertain. Trimming stripped 0 bases from V and 6 bases from J, with 10 bases between. CDR3 length: 13 amino acids. Germline values: CDR1 SGHDT, CDR2 YYEEEE.

The chain joins TRBV28 to TRBJ1-2; D remains ambiguous. CDR3 size: 16 residues. Trimming removed 9 bases at V and 4 bases at J, with 24 bases between. Germline CDR1 MDHEN, CDR2 SYDVKM. The chain's CDR3 is CASSLKSGSPLYGYTF. The CDR3 region has the DNA TGTGCCAGTTCCCTCAAGTCCGGTTCGCCGCTCTATGGCTACACCTTC.

The gene calls are TRBV9 and TRBJ2-4, with D possibly matching TRBD2 (5 bases). CDR1 and CDR2 (germline): SGDLS, YYNGEE. Trimming took 0 bases from V and 9 from J, leaving 16 bases between them. The CDR3 length is 15 residues. Here the CDR3 DNA reads TGTGCCAGCAGCGTAGCTCCAGTGGGAGAGGGCATTCAGTACTTC. It specifies CASSVAPVGEGIQYF.

The chain combines TRBV19 with TRBJ2-5, with TRBD2 matching over 9 bases. CDR1 and CDR2 (germline): LNHDA, SQIVND (reference sequence). Trimming took 7 bases from V and 4 from J; bases not matched to a gene: 10. This CDR3 spans 15 amino acids. CDR3 residues: CASTSRREGLETQYF. CDR3 sequence (DNA): TGTGCCAGTACCAGTCGGCGGGAGGGCTTAGAGACCCAGTACTTC.

This chain links TRBV6-5 with TRBJ1-5, with TRBD1 as a possible D gene (6 bases). Germline loops: CDR1 MNHEY, CDR2 SVGAGI. The CDR3 length is 15 residues. The V end lost 0 bases, the J end lost 0 bases, and 6 bases lay between the germline ends. The CDR3 region has the DNA TGTGCCAGCAGTTACTCGGGGGCTAGCAATCAGCCCCAGCATTTT. Amino acid sequence: CASSYSGASNQPQHF.

CDR3 coding DNA: TGTGCCAGCAGTTATGGACTAGCGGGAGTCCCTCGGGGGGAGACCCAGTACTTC. Protein sequence: CASSYGLAGVPRGETQYF. The chain uses TRBV5-5 and TRBJ2-5, with 13 bases fitting TRBD2. V shed 5 bases, J shed 5 bases, and the junction held 15 bases outside the gene matches. CDR1 SGHKS and CDR2 YYEKEE come from the germline V gene (reference sequence). The CDR3 sequence is 18 residues long.

This sequence joins TRBV9 and TRBJ1-2; D not resolved. CDR3 size: 13 residues. Trimming removed 0 bases from V and 2 bases from J, with 5 bases in between. Germline CDR1 reads SGDLS; CDR2 reads YYNGEE. In nucleotides, the CDR3 is TGTGCCAGCAGCGTAGAGCCCAACTATGGCTACACCTTC. Amino acid sequence: CASSVEPNYGYTF.

The V gene is TRBV28, the J gene TRBJ1-6; D remains ambiguous. V shed 2 bases and J shed 14 bases, with 16 bases lying between them. The CDR3 is 14 residues long. CDR1 and CDR2 from the germline V gene are MDHEN and SYDVKM. The CDR3 DNA follows: TGTGCCAGCAGTTTAGTGACTCCCTCGTTCTCCCTCCACTTT. Translated, it gives CASSLVTPSFSLHF.

The V call is TRBV9, the J call TRBJ2-3; 9 bases map to TRBD1. The CDR3 runs to 15 residues. V shed 4 bases, J shed 3 bases, and the junction held 6 bases outside the gene matches. CDR1 is SGDLS and CDR2 is YYNGEE in the germline V gene. The CDR3 DNA is TGTGCCAGCAGCCCCGGACAGGGGTTGACAGATACGCAGTATTTT. Translating it yields CASSPGQGLTDTQYF.

This chain links TRBV9 with TRBJ1-2; D unclear. Deletions cut 4 bases from V and 8 bases from J, with 15 bases between. The CDR3 spans 13 residues. Germline values: CDR1 SGDLS, CDR2 YYNGEE. The CDR3, as DNA: TGTGCCAGCAGCCCCGGACTGAGGGAAGGCTACACCTTC. Its protein product is CASSPGLREGYTF. The variable domain in full, with the rest retrieved from reference TRBV9 and TRBJ1-2, is DSGVTQTPKHLITATGQRVTLRCSPRSGDLSVYWYQQSLDQGLQFLIQYYNGEERAKGNILERFSAQQFPDLHSELNLSSLELGDSALYFCASSPGLREGYTFGSGTRLTVV.

The chain couples TRBV9 to TRBJ1-3; the D is unclear. V lost 3 bases to trimming and J lost 0 bases, with 7 bases between them. Germline V gene data show CDR1 as SGDLS and CDR2 as YYNGEE. This CDR3 has 14 amino acids. The CDR3 protein is CASSGTSSGNTIYF. DNA of the CDR3: TGTGCCAGCAGCGGTACTAGCTCTGGAAACACCATATATTTT.

J is TRBJ2-3 and V is TRBV6-5, with D maybe TRBD2 (6 bases). The CDR3 totals 15 residues. Trimming took 5 bases from V and 5 from J, leaving 17 bases between them. Germline V gene data show CDR1 as MNHEY and CDR2 as SVGAGI. DNA of the CDR3: TGTGCCAGCAGTCCCCGAATGTTAGCGGAAGATACGCAGTATTTT. Translated: CASSPRMLAEDTQYF.

This chain joins TRBV5-1 and TRBJ1-4, with a possible D match to TRBD1 (5 bases). Trimming removed 4 bases from V and 3 bases from J, with 13 bases in between. The CDR3 runs to 15 residues. Germline CDR1 and CDR2: SGHRS and YFSETQ. In DNA form, the CDR3 reads TGCGCCAGCAGCGACCCGGGGGAGCCTAATGAAAAACTGTTTTTT. It translates to CASSDPGEPNEKLFF.